The following is a TCR beta chain sequence with its context. Some clones are missing from TCRdb's copy, which holds only in-frame ones; the method was immunoSEQ multiplex PCR. Among about 93,000 clones, almost 80% were seen once, and the ten largest hold about 16%. The data derive from a study of blood T cell repertoires in COVID-19. Study-wide background: COVID-19 samples collected from the United States, Italy and Spain covered acute and convalescent phases.

The CDR3 length is 19 residues. Germline assignment: CDR1 MNHGY and CDR2 SAAAGT. The V end lost 0 bases, the J end lost 1 base, and 19 bases lay between the germline ends. This sequence originates from a human donor in a cohort sampled during active COVID-19. The sequencing sample was made of peripheral blood. The J gene is TRBJ2-1, the V gene TRBV6-8, with D possibly TRBD2 on 6 matching bases. The CDR3 nucleotides read TGTGCCAGCAGTTACTCCCCCCAACGCCGGGAGAGGTCCTACAATGAGCAGTTCTTC. Encoded protein: CASSYSPQRRERSYNEQFF.